This T cell receptor beta chain was documented in a study of T cell responses to AZD1222 COVID-19 vaccine. Assay: immunoSEQ multiplex PCR; the TCRdb copy retains only in-frame clones and omits some. The sample holds roughly 100,000 clones; roughly 86% are singletons and the top ten take 3.3%. The V end lost 5 bases, the J end lost 7 bases, and 14 bases lay between the germline ends. This CDR3 comprises 13 residues. The germline V gene has CDR1 SGHTA and CDR2 FQGNSA. This clone was recorded a few times. Its specificity is not known. Overall study results and limits: Clonal diversity was possibly underestimated; the donors were predominantly white British and more often female. With dominance at 160-218 and 743-854, vaccine-associated CD4 TCRs spanned spike. The peak T cell response came first, and repertoires were sampled only after it. Among spike-specific TCRs, nearly half reportedly target unmutated variant regions.

The material sequenced was peripheral blood, taken 28 days after the second dose of the MenACWY control vaccine. The receptor's source is an adult who received the MenACWY meningococcal vaccine as a control. The rearrangement joins TRBV7-2 to TRBJ1-1, with D possibly being TRBD1 (6 bases). The CDR3 DNA is TGTGCCAGCAGCGCGAGGGGGGGAGATGAAGCTTTCTTT. Translation gives CASSARGGDEAFF.